Presented here are 29 T cell receptor beta chains from one specimen sequenced in a study of neoadjuvant anti-PD-1 for oral cavity cancer. Clones were sequenced by immunoSEQ multiplex PCR, and TCRdb holds only the in-frame ones, with some missing. The table has about 12,000 clones, less than 80% seen once. Time point: after neoadjuvant nivolumab, at surgical resection. The specimen comprised PBMCs, sampled after nivolumab (anti-PD-1) treatment. These receptors all stem from a person aged 40 to 85 with oral cavity squamous cell carcinoma.

The CDR3 loop reads CASSDSVYQPQHF. CDR3 bases: TGCGCCAGCAGTGATTCCGTCTATCAGCCCCAGCATTTT. The gene calls are TRBV10-2 and TRBJ1-5; D unresolved. Germline V gene sequence: CDR1 WSHSY, CDR2 SAAADI. Deletions cut 3 bases from V and 5 bases from J, with 8 bases between. The CDR3 totals 13 residues.

The chain combines TRBV6-1 with TRBJ2-7, with TRBD2 matching over 8 bases. From germline, CDR1 is MNHNS and CDR2 SASEGT. There are 17 residues in the CDR3. Trimming took 4 bases from V and 3 from J; bases not matched to a gene: 14. The DNA for the CDR3 is TGTGCCAGCAGTGCAACCCACAGTGGCCGGGGGGGCTACGAGCAGTACTTC. Its protein product is CASSATHSGRGGYEQYF.

This chain links TRBV5-1 with TRBJ2-1, with 9 positions matching TRBD2. The V gene's germline CDR1 is SGHRS and CDR2 YFSETQ. V trimming: 0 bases; J trimming: 0 bases; junction bases outside the gene matches: 7. The CDR3 has 18 amino acids. In DNA form, the CDR3 reads TGCGCCAGCAGCTTGGCGTCTAGCGGGGATCTCTCCTACAATGAGCAGTTCTTC. Its protein product is CASSLASSGDLSYNEQFF. Full variable domain (rest looked up from reference TRBV5-1 and TRBJ2-1): KAGVTQTPRYLIKTRGQQVTLSCSPISGHRSVSWYQQTPGQGLQFLFEYFSETQRNKGNFPGRFSGRQFSNSRSEMNVSTLELGDSALYLCASSLASSGDLSYNEQFFGPGTRLTVL.

A single count supports this clone. The chain has TRBV6-6 and TRBJ2-7; possible D gene TRBD1, 6 bases. Germline V gene lookup returns CDR1 MNHNY and CDR2 SVGAGI (reference sequence). V was pared by 2 bases and J by 7 bases, with 21 bases between. The CDR3 covers 16 residues. The CDR3: CASSYLARQVRWEQYF. In nucleotides, the CDR3 is TGTGCCAGCAGTTACCTAGCCAGACAGGTCAGATGGGAGCAGTACTTC.

V is TRBV5-1 and J is TRBJ2-7; D not resolved. Germline values: CDR1 SGHRS, CDR2 YFSETQ. The CDR3 extends over 13 amino acids. Trimming took 5 bases from V and 3 from J, leaving 12 bases between them. As DNA, the CDR3 is TGCGCCAGCAGGAGGAGATCGGGCTACGAGCAGTACTTC. This codes for CASRRRSGYEQYF. Supplemented by reference TRBV5-1 and TRBJ2-7, the full variable domain reads KAGVTQTPRYLIKTRGQQVTLSCSPISGHRSVSWYQQTPGQGLQFLFEYFSETQRNKGNFPGRFSGRQFSNSRSEMNVSTLELGDSALYLCASRRRSGYEQYFGPGTRLTVT.

CDR3 loop: CASSMGGVLTYEQYF. The CDR3 nucleotides read TGCGCCAGCAGCATGGGCGGGGTTCTCACGTACGAGCAGTACTTC. The V call is TRBV5-1, the J call TRBJ2-7; D is perhaps TRBD2 (6 bases). The germline CDR1 and CDR2 sequences are SGHRS and YFSETQ. The CDR3 spans 15 residues. V dropped 4 bases and J dropped 4 bases, with 18 bases sitting between them.

V and J are TRBV20-1 and TRBJ1-2, with unresolved D. CDR1 DFQATT and CDR2 SNEGSKA come from the germline V gene (reference sequence). This CDR3 region has 10 residues. With 1 base removed from V and 10 bases from J, the gap between germline ends came to 7 bases. This CDR3 reads CSARVPPYTF. The DNA for the CDR3 is TGCAGTGCTAGAGTCCCTCCCTACACCTTC.

The V call is TRBV29-1, the J call TRBJ2-7, with TRBD2 matching over 15 bases. Germline V gene lookup returns CDR1 SQVTM and CDR2 ANQGSEA. This CDR3 has 16 residues. Trimming at V came to 1 base and at J to 4 bases, leaving 5 bases not matched to a gene. CDR3 in amino acids: CSVEGRGLAGGYEQYF. Written as DNA, the CDR3 is TGCAGCGTTGAAGGTCGCGGACTAGCGGGGGGGTACGAGCAGTACTTC.

The V gene is TRBV9, the J gene TRBJ1-5; possible D gene TRBD1, 6 bases. The V end lost 3 bases, the J end lost 2 bases, and 12 bases lay between the germline ends. CDR3 size: 15 residues. CDR1 is SGDLS and CDR2 is YYNGEE in the germline V gene. CDR3 sequence reads: CASSAGQRGNQPQHF. The DNA for the CDR3 is TGTGCCAGCAGCGCGGGACAAAGAGGCAATCAGCCCCAGCATTTT.

The chain is built from TRBV29-1 and TRBJ2-7; TRBD1 matches 9 bases. Unmatched junction bases numbered 13, after V lost 4 bases and J lost 6 bases. Germline lookup yields CDR1 SQVTM and CDR2 ANQGSEA. CDR3 length equals 15 residues. CDR3 sequence reads: CSVVGQGKGYGEQYF. CDR3 in DNA: TGCAGCGTTGTGGGACAGGGTAAAGGGTACGGCGAGCAGTACTTC.

For the CDR3, the DNA is TGTGCCACCAGCAGAGATTTGACTAGCGGGAGGACGGAGCAGTACTTC. Protein product: CATSRDLTSGRTEQYF. This chain connects TRBV15 to TRBJ2-7; 13 bases match TRBD2. Germline V CDR1 and CDR2: LNHNV, YYDKDF (reference sequence). Trimming cost V 0 bases and J 7 bases; bases outside gene matches: 6. This CDR3 spans 16 amino acids.

The chain employs TRBV7-9 and TRBJ1-3; no clear D. V shed 3 bases and J shed 1 base, with 16 bases lying between them. Germline V gene lookup returns CDR1 SEHNR and CDR2 FQNEAQ (reference sequence). This CDR3 comprises 17 residues. This chain's CDR3 is CASSFVNFERSGNTIYF. The CDR3 bases are TGTGCCAGCAGCTTCGTCAACTTCGAAAGATCTGGAAACACCATATATTTT. Full variable domain (rest looked up from reference TRBV7-9 and TRBJ1-3): DTGVSQNPRHKITKRGQNVTFRCDPISEHNRLYWYRQTLGQGPEFLTYFQNEAQLEKSRLLSDRFSAERPKGSFSTLEIQRTEQGDSAMYLCASSFVNFERSGNTIYFGEGSWLTVV.

This chain's CDR3 is CASSSYKLDRGLNEKLFF. CDR3 DNA sequence: TGCGCCAGCAGCTCATACAAATTAGACAGGGGTCTTAATGAAAAACTGTTTTTT. The chain employs TRBV5-1 and TRBJ1-4; TRBD1 aligns across 8 bases. Per germline, CDR1 SGHRS and CDR2 YFSETQ. J was trimmed by 4 bases and V by 3 bases; bases with no gene match: 14. The CDR3 consists of 18 residues.

The CDR3 protein is CASSLFAIATNEKLFF. Here the CDR3 DNA reads TGCGCCAGCAGCTTGTTTGCCATAGCAACTAATGAAAAACTGTTTTTT. The rearrangement joins TRBV5-1 to TRBJ1-4; D is unclear. Per germline, CDR1 SGHRS and CDR2 YFSETQ. Between the trimmed V and J ends, which lost 1 base and 0 bases, there was a span of 10 bases. The CDR3 is made up of 16 amino acids.

This clone is categorized as large (0.1 to 1%). CDR3 region: CATSRESPGQGIDEQFF. In nucleotides, the CDR3 is TGTGCCACCAGCAGAGAATCTCCGGGACAGGGGATAGATGAGCAGTTCTTC. The chain uses TRBV15 and TRBJ2-1; 10 bases fit TRBD1. The germline gives CDR1 LNHNV, CDR2 YYDKDF (reference sequence). The CDR3 consists of 17 residues. Germline trimming cut 0 bases from V and 8 bases from J; bases unmatched to any gene: 10.

Only a few counts were recorded for this clone. V gene TRBV9 combines with J gene TRBJ2-3, with TRBD2 identical over 15 bases. Germline trimming cut 3 bases from V and 3 bases from J; bases unmatched to any gene: 2. In germline, CDR1 is SGDLS, CDR2 YYNGEE. The CDR3 is 16 residues long. CDR3 bases: TGTGCCAGCAGCGCGGGACTAGCGGGGGGAACAGATACGCAGTATTTT. Its translation is CASSAGLAGGTDTQYF.

Only a few counts were recorded for this clone. This sequence joins TRBV6-4 and TRBJ2-3; 9 nucleotides match TRBD2. Looked up from germline, CDR1 is MRHNA and CDR2 is SNTAGT. The J segment lost 3 bases and the V segment lost 3 bases, leaving 4 bases of the junction unmatched. The CDR3 contains 15 residues. The chain's CDR3 is CASSEAGGGTDTQYF. In DNA, the CDR3 is TGTGCCAGCAGTGAAGCGGGGGGAGGGACAGATACGCAGTATTTT.

This chain connects TRBV5-4 to TRBJ2-5; 8 nucleotides match TRBD1. CDR3 length: 13 amino acids. V gave up 6 bases and J gave up 1 base; unmatched junction bases: 2. From germline, CDR1 is SGHNT and CDR2 YYREEE (reference sequence). CDR3 bases: TGTGCCAGCAAGGGACAGGTCCAAGAGACCCAGTACTTC. Its protein product is CASKGQVQETQYF.

The chain couples TRBV6-1 to TRBJ1-2; D uncertain. The CDR3 totals 14 residues. Germline loops: CDR1 MNHNS, CDR2 SASEGT. V was pared by 2 bases and J by 5 bases, with 12 bases between. CDR3 residues: CASSEPWTYYGYTF. The CDR3 bases are TGTGCCAGCAGTGAACCTTGGACGTATTATGGCTACACCTTC.

A single count supports this clone. This chain links TRBV27 with TRBJ2-5; 7 nucleotides agree with TRBD1. The V gene end was trimmed by 5 bases and the J gene end by 7 bases; junction bases not matched to a gene: 13. Germline CDR1 and CDR2: MNHEY and SMNVEV (reference sequence). This CDR3 is built from 15 residues. CDR3 sequence reads: CASSPDRALRGTQYF. The CDR3 nucleotides read TGTGCCAGCAGTCCCGACAGGGCCCTACGGGGGACCCAGTACTTC.

Only a few counts were recorded for this clone. The rearrangement joins TRBV21-1 to TRBJ1-5; TRBD1 is taken as the D call from the table, unchecked against the DNA. TRBV21-1 is listed as a pseudogene. The CDR3 covers 16 residues. CDR3 residues: CASSKGRAACDQPQHF. The DNA of the CDR3 is TGTGCCAGCAGCAAAGGCAGGGCGGCTTGTGATCAGCCCCAGCATTTT.

V and J are TRBV6-1 and TRBJ1-2; D unresolved. Between the trimmed V and J ends, which lost 2 bases and 2 bases, there was a span of 12 bases. Germline CDR1 reads MNHNS; CDR2 reads SASEGT. The CDR3 length is 15 residues. Here the CDR3 reads CASSELGPFNYGYTF. Here the CDR3 DNA reads TGTGCCAGCAGTGAACTTGGGCCGTTCAACTATGGCTACACCTTC.

The V call is TRBV4-1, the J call TRBJ1-2; 7 bases agree with TRBD1. The germline V gene has CDR1 MGHRA and CDR2 YSYEKL. The CDR3 is made up of 14 amino acids. V shed 1 base, J shed 2 bases, and the junction held 1 base outside the gene matches. The CDR3 DNA follows: TGCGCCAGCAGCCAAGCGGACAGGAACTATGGCTACACCTTC. It translates to CASSQADRNYGYTF.

This chain links TRBV5-8 with TRBJ1-2; 9 bases map to TRBD1. V shed 2 bases and J 8 bases; nucleotides not matched to a gene: 13. The CDR3 extends over 16 amino acids. The germline CDR1 and CDR2 sequences are SGHTS and YDEGEE. The CDR3 sequence: CASSFPGTGRPRGYTF. In DNA, the CDR3 is TGTGCCAGCAGCTTCCCCGGGACAGGGAGGCCGCGGGGCTACACCTTC. The full variable domain, completed using reference TRBV5-8 and TRBJ1-2, is EAGVTQSPTHLIKTRGQQATLRCSPISGHTSVYWYQQALGLGLQFLLWYDEGEERNRGNFPPRFSGRQFPNYSSELNVNALELEDSALYLCASSFPGTGRPRGYTFGSGTRLTVV.

For this clone: Other DNA sequences within the sample encode an identical CDR3. This rearrangement joins TRBV4-1 to TRBJ1-2; possible D gene TRBD1, 6 bases. From germline, CDR1 is MGHRA and CDR2 YSYEKL. V was cut by 0 bases and J by 5 bases, with 13 bases left in between. This CDR3 is built from 15 residues. The CDR3: CASSQDRVQGYGYTF. The CDR3 region has the DNA TGCGCCAGCAGCCAAGATCGGGTCCAGGGGTATGGCTACACCTTC.

This clone showed up just a few times. V usage is TRBV21-1 and J usage is TRBJ2-7; the table names TRBD2, a call not compared with the DNA. TRBV21-1 is flagged as a pseudogene. The CDR3 runs to 17 residues. CDR3 nucleotide sequence: TGTGCCAGCAGCACAAAAGCGACTAGCGAGAGGTCCTACGAGCAGTACTTC. Translation gives CASSTKATSERSYEQYF.

V usage is TRBV14 and J usage is TRBJ2-2; D is undetermined. In germline, CDR1 is SGHDN, CDR2 FVKESK. This CDR3 spans 14 amino acids. V was clipped by 1 base and J by 3 bases, with 6 bases between them. CDR3 amino acids: CASSQGRYTGELFF. The DNA of the CDR3 is TGTGCCAGCAGCCAAGGCAGATACACCGGGGAGCTGTTTTTT.

V and J are TRBV7-2 and TRBJ1-2, with no clear D. Between the trimmed V and J ends, which lost 0 bases and 3 bases, there was a span of 14 bases. Germline CDR1 and CDR2: SGHTA and FQGNSA. The CDR3 totals 16 residues. Here the CDR3 DNA reads TGTGCCAGCAGCTTAGCCCCCGACGGCACCTACTATGGCTACACCTTC. Translating it yields CASSLAPDGTYYGYTF.

A few counts support this clone. The CDR3 nucleotides are TGTGCCAGCAGCTGGGGACCCGGGCTTGGCAATCAGCCCCAGCATTTT. It specifies CASSWGPGLGNQPQHF. V gene TRBV5-5 combines with J gene TRBJ1-5; tentative D call: TRBD1 (5 bases). CDR1 and CDR2 (germline): SGHKS, YYEKEE (reference sequence). The V end lost 3 bases, the J end lost 2 bases, and 15 bases lay between the germline ends. This CDR3 contains 16 residues.